The 32 T cell receptor beta chains below all came from one sample that was sequenced in a study of CD8 T cells in ankylosing spondylitis. TCRdb re-derived calls from the 5' RACE reads in MiXCR, one entry per CDR3 protein. Seen here are around 340,000 distinct CDR3 sequences, 14% to 15% observed once, and the top ten hold around 1%. The sample taken for sequencing was blood, either unsorted or a sorted T cell fraction (not recorded which). All receptors derive from a male donor with ankylosing spondylitis or in good health (not recorded which).

This clonotype was detected a few times. This chain connects TRBV5-1 to TRBJ2-1, with 13 positions matching TRBD2. Trimming removed 5 bases from V and 7 bases from J; junction bases left unmatched: 6. The CDR3 is 15 residues long. Germline V lookup: CDR1 SGHRS, CDR2 YFSETQ. This chain's CDR3 is CASRRTSGSENEQFF. The CDR3 DNA sequence: TGCGCCAGCAGGCGGACTAGCGGGAGCGAAAATGAGCAGTTCTTC.

The chain recombines TRBV20-1 with TRBJ1-2, with a weak D call TRBD1 (6 bases). The CDR3 runs 12 residues. The germline V gene has CDR1 DFQATT and CDR2 SNEGSKA (reference sequence). V was pared by 6 bases and J by 2 bases, with 10 bases between. The CDR3 nucleotides read TGCAGTGCCAGGACAGTGAACTATGGCTACACCTTC. Translated, it gives CSARTVNYGYTF.

The V call is TRBV15, the J call TRBJ2-7; D not certain. Trimming stripped 0 bases from V and 1 base from J, with 13 bases between. Per the germline V gene, CDR1 is LNHNV and CDR2 is YYDKDF (reference sequence). The CDR3 runs to 16 residues. The CDR3 DNA reads TGTGCCACCAGCAGAGATGAGACAACCCGATCCTACGAGCAGTACTTC. This gives the protein CATSRDETTRSYEQYF.

This clonotype showed up just a few times. This chain uses TRBV3-1 with TRBJ1-5; D is possibly TRBD1 (5 bases). With 6 bases removed from V and 5 bases from J, the gap between germline ends came to 11 bases. From germline, CDR1 is LGHDT and CDR2 YNNKEL (reference sequence). This CDR3 contains 13 residues. The CDR3 here is CASSPTADQPQHF. The CDR3 coding sequence is TGTGCCAGCAGTCCGACAGCGGATCAGCCCCAGCATTTT.

The chain carries TRBV12-3 or TRBV12-4 and TRBJ1-2; no firm D call. The CDR3 is 12 amino acids. Trimming removed 6 bases at V and 4 bases at J, with 9 bases between. In DNA, the CDR3 is TGTGCCAGCAGAGAAAGAACCTATGGCTACACCTTC. It codes for CASRERTYGYTF.

This chain joins TRBV7-9 and TRBJ1-6; 9 bases map to TRBD1. Germline V gives CDR1 SEHNR, CDR2 FQNEAQ (reference sequence). This CDR3 is 14 amino acids long. The ends lost 8 bases at V and 8 bases at J; junction bases unmatched: 7. In DNA, the CDR3 is TGTGCCAGCCGGGGGACAGGGAATTATTCACCCCTCCACTTT. This sequence encodes CASRGTGNYSPLHF.

J is TRBJ2-7 and V is TRBV14; D is perhaps TRBD2 (6 bases). This CDR3 is 16 amino acids long. Germline V CDR1 and CDR2: SGHDN, FVKESK. V lost 0 bases and J 2 bases, leaving 14 bases between the germline ends. As DNA, the CDR3 is TGTGCCAGCAGCCAAGATTGGAGGGACCGAACCTACGAGCAGTACTTC. Amino acid sequence: CASSQDWRDRTYEQYF.

V gene TRBV15 combines with J gene TRBJ1-3; 7 nucleotides line up with TRBD1. CDR3 size: 17 residues. V gave up 1 base and J gave up 0 bases; unmatched junction bases: 6. Germline-derived CDR1 and CDR2 are LNHNV and YYDKDF (reference sequence). As DNA, the CDR3 is TGTGCCACCAGCAGAGGGGGTACAGGGGTCTCTGGAAACACCATATATTTT. Translating gives CATSRGGTGVSGNTIYF. Variable domain in full (rest from reference TRBV15 and TRBJ1-3): DAMVIQNPRYQVTQFGKPVTLSCSQTLNHNVMYWYQQKSSQAPKLLFHYYDKDFNNEADTPDNFQSRRPNTSFCFLDIRSPGLGDTAMYLCATSRGGTGVSGNTIYFGEGSWLTVV.

In this sample, this clonotype turned up a few times. The chain couples TRBV20-1 to TRBJ2-1; 12 positions match TRBD2. Germline V gene lookup returns CDR1 DFQATT and CDR2 SNEGSKA (reference sequence). This CDR3 is built from 14 residues. Losses at the gene ends were 3 bases for V and 9 bases for J; bases not matched to a gene: 6. The CDR3 DNA follows: TGCAGTGCTAGGAGGCTAGCGGGAGGGTTTGAGCAGTTCTTC. This encodes CSARRLAGGFEQFF.

The chain employs TRBV5-1 and TRBJ1-1; maybe TRBD1 (5 bases). CDR3 size: 15 residues. The ends were cut back, 4 bases at V and 1 base at J, with 14 bases in the middle. Germline CDR1 SGHRS, CDR2 YFSETQ. The DNA for the CDR3 is TGCGCCAGCAGCCTTACCGGGACGGAGAACACTGAAGCTTTCTTT. Protein sequence: CASSLTGTENTEAFF.

There are a few counts of this clonotype. The chain links TRBV6-5 to TRBJ2-7, with D maybe TRBD1 (6 bases). Germline CDR1 is MNHEY and CDR2 is SVGAGI. CDR3 size: 15 residues. Trimming pared 2 bases from V and 1 base from J, leaving 12 bases between. CDR3 coding DNA: TGTGCCAGCAGTTACCGGGGACACGAATCCTACGAGCAGTACTTC. It is translated as CASSYRGHESYEQYF.

This clonotype was counted a few times. The chain employs TRBV18 and TRBJ1-6; unclear D gene. Germline CDR1 is KGHSH and CDR2 is LQKENI. CDR3 size: 13 residues. V lost 6 bases, J lost 6 bases, and 9 bases lay in between. DNA for the CDR3: TGTGCCAGCTCCCCCGACTTTAATTCACCCCTCCACTTT. This translates into CASSPDFNSPLHF.

The chain combines TRBV7-2 with TRBJ2-3; 9 positions match TRBD2. V lost 0 bases to trimming and J lost 6 bases; unmatched junction nucleotides: 4. This CDR3 spans 15 amino acids. Per the germline V gene, CDR1 is SGHTA and CDR2 is FQGNSA. Here the CDR3 reads CASSLARGRGDTQYF. CDR3 in DNA: TGTGCCAGCAGCTTAGCGCGCGGGAGGGGGGATACGCAGTATTTT.

The rearrangement uses TRBV12-3 or TRBV12-4 and TRBJ2-7, with 7 bases that match TRBD2. CDR3 length: 16 amino acids. Trimming took 5 bases from V and 4 from J; bases not matched to a gene: 14. CDR3 sequence (DNA): TGTGCCAGCAGTCCTCTGTTCGGAGCGGGGTGGTACGAGCAGTACTTC. It specifies CASSPLFGAGWYEQYF.

This clonotype was detected ten times or more. The rearrangement uses TRBV7-2 and TRBJ1-1; D call uncertain. This CDR3 is built from 13 residues. V was shortened by 6 bases and J by 1 base, with 9 bases between the two germline ends. Germline V lookup: CDR1 SGHTA, CDR2 FQGNSA. The CDR3 DNA sequence: TGTGCCAGCAGGGGGAGAGGGAACACTGAAGCTTTCTTT. It encodes CASRGRGNTEAFF.

The rearrangement uses TRBV4-1 and TRBJ2-7; 7 bases map to TRBD1. The CDR3 loop spans 14 amino acids. Germline values: CDR1 MGHRA, CDR2 YSYEKL. Losses at the gene ends were 2 bases for V and 1 base for J; bases not matched to a gene: 2. The CDR3 sequence is CASSQTGQSYEQYF. The CDR3 nucleotides are TGCGCCAGCAGCCAAACGGGACAGTCCTACGAGCAGTACTTC.

This clonotype has a count of ten or more. The CDR3 DNA reads as TGCAGTGCTCTACGCGGGGGGGCCGCGGATACGCAGTATTTT. It specifies CSALRGGAADTQYF. The gene calls are TRBV20-1 and TRBJ2-3, with TRBD2 matching over 9 bases. The V gene's germline CDR1 is DFQATT and CDR2 SNEGSKA (reference sequence). The CDR3 sequence is 14 residues long. The trim removed 5 bases at V and 6 bases at J, leaving 9 bases unmatched.

This sequence joins TRBV30 and TRBJ1-2, with TRBD1 as a possible D gene (5 bases). The V gene's germline CDR1 is GTSNPN and CDR2 SVGIG (reference sequence). This CDR3 spans 13 amino acids. V lost 4 bases, J lost 1 base, and 10 bases lay in between. The CDR3 region is CAWMPGSNYGYTF. DNA of the CDR3: TGTGCCTGGATGCCAGGGAGTAACTATGGCTACACCTTC. The full variable domain, with the rest looked up from reference TRBV30 and TRBJ1-2, is SQTIHQWPATLVQPVGSPLSLECTVEGTSNPNLYWYRQAAGRGLQLLFYSVGIGQISSEVPQNLSASRPQDRQFILSSKKLLLSDSGFYLCAWMPGSNYGYTFGSGTRLTVV.

In this sample, this clonotype turned up a few times. This chain connects TRBV30 to TRBJ2-7; D remains ambiguous. CDR3 length: 12 residues. CDR1 is GTSNPN and CDR2 is SVGIG in the germline V gene (reference sequence). V was trimmed by 3 bases and J by 5 bases, leaving 11 bases between them. CDR3 amino acids: CAWSGESNEQYF. CDR3 DNA sequence: TGTGCCTGGAGCGGAGAAAGTAACGAGCAGTACTTC.

This clonotype has more than one count but fewer than ten. V is TRBV11-2 and J is TRBJ2-5; 10 bases are a match to TRBD2. Germline loops: CDR1 SGHAT, CDR2 FQNNGV. CDR3 size: 14 residues. V gave up 5 bases and J gave up 5 bases; unmatched junction bases: 5. As DNA, the CDR3 is TGTGCCAGCAGCAGGGGACTAGCGTGGGAGACCCAGTACTTC. It yields the protein CASSRGLAWETQYF.

The chain has TRBV10-3 and TRBJ1-1; D remains ambiguous. V lost 6 bases and J lost 10, with 21 bases in between. In germline, CDR1 is ENHRY, CDR2 SYGVKD. The CDR3 spans 14 residues. As DNA, the CDR3 is TGTGCCATCAGCAATGGTATCGACGGAGTTGGAGCTTTCTTT. Translating gives CAISNGIDGVGAFF.

The rearrangement joins TRBV10-3 to TRBJ1-5; tentatively, D is TRBD1 (5 bases). Trimming removed 0 bases from V and 6 bases from J, with 9 bases in between. The CDR3 totals 14 residues. From germline, CDR1 is ENHRY and CDR2 SYGVKD. The CDR3 DNA follows: TGTGCCATCAGTGAGTCTCCCGGGGGTCAGCCCCAGCATTTT. Its protein product is CAISESPGGQPQHF.

The chain combines TRBV5-7 with TRBJ2-7, with a tentative D call TRBD1 (5 bases). TRBV5-7 is assigned to the ORF class and has an uncertain function. This CDR3 has 13 residues. Trimming pared 6 bases from V and 4 bases from J, leaving 14 bases between. The CDR3 here is CASIAGIRYEQYF. As DNA, the CDR3 is TGTGCCAGCATAGCAGGGATCCGGTACGAGCAGTACTTC.

This clonotype showed up many times. The CDR3 spells CASRGGSYNEQFF. CDR3 nucleotides: TGTGCCAGCAGGGGCGGTTCCTACAATGAGCAGTTCTTC. The V gene is TRBV12-3 or TRBV12-4, the J gene TRBJ2-1; D is ambiguous. The CDR3 has 13 residues. V was trimmed by 6 bases and J by 1 base, leaving 7 bases between them.

The gene calls are TRBV7-9 and TRBJ2-3; no reliable D call. Between the trimmed V and J ends, which lost 5 bases and 0 bases, there was a span of 12 bases. Per germline, CDR1 SEHNR and CDR2 FQNEAQ (reference sequence). The CDR3 extends over 15 amino acids. CDR3 bases: TGTGCCAGCAGCAACATCCAAGCAAGCACAGATACGCAGTATTTT. Translation gives CASSNIQASTDTQYF.

This clonotype has more than one count but fewer than ten. This sequence joins TRBV24-1 and TRBJ2-7; TRBD1 matches at 7 bases. CDR1 KGHDR and CDR2 SFDVKD come from the germline V gene. V was clipped by 7 bases and J by 3 bases; unmatched bases: 14. This CDR3 comprises 16 residues. The CDR3 protein is CATRPDRQGFLYEQYF. In DNA, the CDR3 is TGTGCCACCAGGCCCGACAGACAGGGATTCCTCTACGAGCAGTACTTC.

There are a few counts of this clonotype. The gene calls are TRBV20-1 and TRBJ2-1, with 11 bases fitting TRBD2. The CDR3 loop spans 18 amino acids. Germline trimming cut 3 bases from V and 0 bases from J; bases unmatched to any gene: 10. Looked up from germline, CDR1 is DFQATT and CDR2 is SNEGSKA (reference sequence). The CDR3 here is CSARLLAGGEGSYNEQFF. The CDR3 coding sequence is TGCAGTGCTAGGCTTCTAGCGGGGGGAGAGGGCTCCTACAATGAGCAGTTCTTC.

The rearrangement links TRBV11-2 to TRBJ2-3; D could derive from TRBD1 or TRBD2 (5 bases each). This CDR3 has 15 residues. Germline CDR1 SGHAT, CDR2 FQNNGV. V lost 2 bases and J 4 bases, leaving 13 bases between the germline ends. The CDR3 DNA reads as TGTGCCAGCAGCTTACGAGGGGTCAGCCCAGATACGCAGTATTTT. As protein: CASSLRGVSPDTQYF.

The chain couples TRBV11-2 to TRBJ1-5; unclear D gene. The CDR3 contains 13 residues. Germline loops: CDR1 SGHAT, CDR2 FQNNGV. The ends were cut back, 1 base at V and 7 bases at J, with 8 bases in the middle. The DNA for the CDR3 is TGTGCCAGCAGCTTAGCTTCGAGACAGCCCCAGCATTTT. This sequence encodes CASSLASRQPQHF.

This clonotype appeared a few times. The chain carries TRBV20-1 and TRBJ2-3; no clear D gene. The V gene lost 6 bases and the J gene lost 5 bases, with 6 bases spanning the gap. CDR1 and CDR2 from the germline V gene are DFQATT and SNEGSKA (reference sequence). The CDR3 length is 10 residues. The CDR3: CSAQRDTQYF. CDR3 in DNA: TGCAGTGCGCAAAGAGATACGCAGTATTTT.

The chain is built from TRBV7-2 and TRBJ2-2; D remains unclear. V lost 5 bases and J 8 bases, leaving 9 bases between the germline ends. Germline V gives CDR1 SGHTA, CDR2 FQGNSA. The CDR3 covers 12 residues. CDR3: CASSISAGELFF. The CDR3 DNA follows: TGTGCCAGCAGCATAAGCGCGGGGGAGCTGTTTTTT.

The chain carries TRBV10-3 and TRBJ2-1; the match to TRBD2 covers 10 bases. The germline gives CDR1 ENHRY, CDR2 SYGVKD. This CDR3 has 16 residues. After removal of 2 bases from V and 4 bases from J, the junction contained 5 bases not matched to a gene. CDR3 in amino acids: CAISETTSGHYNEQFF. In nucleotides, the CDR3 is TGTGCCATCAGTGAGACGACTAGCGGGCATTACAATGAGCAGTTCTTC.